The entry below gives a single TCR beta chain sequence along with its context. The source of the sample is a study of shared clonotypes between healthy human individuals. Study summary: The study used three CD4 naive, three CD4 memory, two CD8 naive and one CD8 memory plate per donor.

The assay used deep level. Data came from immunoSEQ multiplex PCR; TCRdb stores just in-frame clones and leaves some out. The sample carries approximately 1,000,000 clones, approximately 75% recorded once. The CDR3 is 14 amino acids. Germline V gene sequence: CDR1 SNHLY, CDR2 FYNNEI. V was clipped by 3 bases and J by 4 bases, with 13 bases between them. The rearrangement links TRBV2 to TRBJ2-7; D remains unclear. This receptor was taken from a young man in good health. Some clones in this sample may be carry-over from other donors' samples. The sample consisted of memory CD4+ T cells from PBMCs. Stated subset: CD45RA-negative fraction. The DNA of the CDR3 is TGTGCCAGCAGTGATTCCAGAACGGCGTACGAGCAGTACTTC. It specifies CASSDSRTAYEQYF.